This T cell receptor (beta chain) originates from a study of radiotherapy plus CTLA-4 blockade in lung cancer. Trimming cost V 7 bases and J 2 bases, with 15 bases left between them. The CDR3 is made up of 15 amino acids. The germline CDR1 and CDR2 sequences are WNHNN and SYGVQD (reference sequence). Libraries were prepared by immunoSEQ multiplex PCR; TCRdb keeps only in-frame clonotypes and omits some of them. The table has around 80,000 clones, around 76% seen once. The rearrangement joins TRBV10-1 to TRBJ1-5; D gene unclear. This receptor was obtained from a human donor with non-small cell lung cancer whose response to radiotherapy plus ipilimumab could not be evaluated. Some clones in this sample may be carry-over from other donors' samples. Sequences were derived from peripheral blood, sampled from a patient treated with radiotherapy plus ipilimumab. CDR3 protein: CASNRSGRCNQPQHF. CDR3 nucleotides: TGCGCCAGCAATCGCAGTGGGAGGTGCAATCAGCCCCAGCATTTT.